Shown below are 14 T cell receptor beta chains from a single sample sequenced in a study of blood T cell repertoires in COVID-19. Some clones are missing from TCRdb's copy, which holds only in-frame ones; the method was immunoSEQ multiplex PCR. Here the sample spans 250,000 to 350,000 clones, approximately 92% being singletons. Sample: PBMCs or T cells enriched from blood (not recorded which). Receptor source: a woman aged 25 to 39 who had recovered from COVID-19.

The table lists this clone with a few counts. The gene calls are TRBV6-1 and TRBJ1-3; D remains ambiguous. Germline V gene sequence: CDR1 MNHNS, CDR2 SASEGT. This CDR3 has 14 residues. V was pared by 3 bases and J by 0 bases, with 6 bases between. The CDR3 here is CASSDRRSGNTIYF. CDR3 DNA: TGTGCCAGCAGTGACAGGCGCTCTGGAAACACCATATATTTT.

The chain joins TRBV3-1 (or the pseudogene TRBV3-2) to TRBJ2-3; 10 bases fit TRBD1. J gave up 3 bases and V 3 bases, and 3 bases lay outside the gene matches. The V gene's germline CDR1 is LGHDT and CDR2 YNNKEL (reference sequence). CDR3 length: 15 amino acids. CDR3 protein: CASSQRTGGTDTQYF. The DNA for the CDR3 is TGTGCCAGCAGCCAGAGGACAGGGGGTACAGATACGCAGTATTTT.

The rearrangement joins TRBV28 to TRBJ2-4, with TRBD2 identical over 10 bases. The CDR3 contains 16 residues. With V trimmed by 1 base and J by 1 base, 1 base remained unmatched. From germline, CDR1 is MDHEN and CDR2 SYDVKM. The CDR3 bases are TGTGCCAGCAGTTTATCGGGACTAGCGGCCAAAAACATTCAGTACTTC. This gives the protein CASSLSGLAAKNIQYF.

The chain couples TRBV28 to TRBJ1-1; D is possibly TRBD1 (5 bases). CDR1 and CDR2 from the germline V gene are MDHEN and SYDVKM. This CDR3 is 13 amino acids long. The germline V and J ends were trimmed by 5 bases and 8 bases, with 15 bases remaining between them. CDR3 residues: CASSGARGYEAFF. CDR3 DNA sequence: TGTGCCAGCAGTGGAGCAAGGGGTTACGAAGCTTTCTTT.

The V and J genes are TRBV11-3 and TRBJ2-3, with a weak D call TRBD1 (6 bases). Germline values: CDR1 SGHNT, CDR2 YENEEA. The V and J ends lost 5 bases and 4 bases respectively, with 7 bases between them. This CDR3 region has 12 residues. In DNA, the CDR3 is TGTGCCAGCAGCGCAGGGGCAGATACGCAGTATTTT. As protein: CASSAGADTQYF.

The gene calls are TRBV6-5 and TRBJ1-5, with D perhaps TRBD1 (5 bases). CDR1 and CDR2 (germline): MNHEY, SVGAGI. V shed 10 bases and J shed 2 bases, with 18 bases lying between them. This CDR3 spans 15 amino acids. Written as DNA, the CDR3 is TGTGCCACCACCCCTGCGGCGGGGGGCAATCAGCCCCAGCATTTT. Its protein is CATTPAAGGNQPQHF.

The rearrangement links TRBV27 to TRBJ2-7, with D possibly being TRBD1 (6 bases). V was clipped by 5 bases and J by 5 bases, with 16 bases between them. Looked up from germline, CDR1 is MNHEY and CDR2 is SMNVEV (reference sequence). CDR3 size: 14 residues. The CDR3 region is CASSTGTNPNEQYF. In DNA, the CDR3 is TGTGCCAGCAGTACCGGGACAAACCCCAACGAGCAGTACTTC.

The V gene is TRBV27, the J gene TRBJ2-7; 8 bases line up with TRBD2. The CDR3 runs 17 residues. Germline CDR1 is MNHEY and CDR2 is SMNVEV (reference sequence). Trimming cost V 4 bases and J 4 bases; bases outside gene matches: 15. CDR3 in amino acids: CASSSRFPGLGGYEQYF. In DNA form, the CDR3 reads TGTGCCAGCAGTTCCCGATTCCCGGGACTAGGGGGTTACGAGCAGTACTTC.

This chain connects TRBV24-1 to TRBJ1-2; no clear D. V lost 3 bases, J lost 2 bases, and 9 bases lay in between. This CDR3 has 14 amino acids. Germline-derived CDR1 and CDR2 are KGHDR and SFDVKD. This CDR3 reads CATSDGGENYGYTF. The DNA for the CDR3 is TGTGCCACCAGTGATGGTGGGGAGAACTATGGCTACACCTTC.

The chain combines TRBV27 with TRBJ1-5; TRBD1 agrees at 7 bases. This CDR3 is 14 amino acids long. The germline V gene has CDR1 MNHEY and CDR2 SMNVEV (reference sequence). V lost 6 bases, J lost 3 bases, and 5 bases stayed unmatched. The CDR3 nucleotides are TGTGCCAGCAGCCTGACAGGGAACAATCAGCCCCAGCATTTT. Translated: CASSLTGNNQPQHF.

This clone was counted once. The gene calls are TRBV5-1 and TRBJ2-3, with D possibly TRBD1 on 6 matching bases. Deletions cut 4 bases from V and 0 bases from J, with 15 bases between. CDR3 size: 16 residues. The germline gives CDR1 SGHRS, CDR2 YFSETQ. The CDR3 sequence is CASSPLSQGSTDTQYF. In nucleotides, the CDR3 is TGCGCCAGCAGCCCGCTCAGTCAGGGGAGCACAGATACGCAGTATTTT.

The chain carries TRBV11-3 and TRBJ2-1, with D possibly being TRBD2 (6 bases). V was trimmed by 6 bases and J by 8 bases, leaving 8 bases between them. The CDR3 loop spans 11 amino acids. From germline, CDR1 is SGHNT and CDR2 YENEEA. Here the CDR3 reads CASRGGDEQFF. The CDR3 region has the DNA TGTGCCAGCAGGGGCGGGGATGAGCAGTTCTTC.

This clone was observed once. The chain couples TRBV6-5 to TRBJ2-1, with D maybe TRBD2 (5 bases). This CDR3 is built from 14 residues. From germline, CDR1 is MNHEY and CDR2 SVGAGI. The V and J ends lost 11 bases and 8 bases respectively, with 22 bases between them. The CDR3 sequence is CAASALGSSDEQFF. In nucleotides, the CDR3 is TGTGCCGCGTCCGCCCTAGGAAGTAGCGATGAGCAGTTCTTC.

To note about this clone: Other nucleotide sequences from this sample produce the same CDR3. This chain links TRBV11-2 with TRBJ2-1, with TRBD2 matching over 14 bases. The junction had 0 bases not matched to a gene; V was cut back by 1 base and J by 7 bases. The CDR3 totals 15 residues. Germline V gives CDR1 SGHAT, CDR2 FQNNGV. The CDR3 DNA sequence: TGTGCCAGCAGCTTAGGACTAGCGGGAGGGAATGAGCAGTTCTTC. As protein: CASSLGLAGGNEQFF.